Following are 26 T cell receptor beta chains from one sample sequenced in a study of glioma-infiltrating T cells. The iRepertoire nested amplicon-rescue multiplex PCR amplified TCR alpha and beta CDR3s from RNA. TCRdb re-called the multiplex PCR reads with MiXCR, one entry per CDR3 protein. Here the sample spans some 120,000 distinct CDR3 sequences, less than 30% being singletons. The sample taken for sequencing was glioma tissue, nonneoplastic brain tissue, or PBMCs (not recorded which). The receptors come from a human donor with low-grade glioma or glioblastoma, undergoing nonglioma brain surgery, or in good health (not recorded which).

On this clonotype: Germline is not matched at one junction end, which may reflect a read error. CDR3: CASSAKTSGRPYEKYF. In DNA, the CDR3 is TGTGCCAGTAGTGCAAAGACTAGCGGGAGACCCTACGAGAAGTACTTC. The chain combines TRBV19 with TRBJ2-7; 12 bases agree with TRBD2. Germline assignment: CDR1 LNHDA and CDR2 SQIVND (reference sequence). The CDR3 contains 16 residues.

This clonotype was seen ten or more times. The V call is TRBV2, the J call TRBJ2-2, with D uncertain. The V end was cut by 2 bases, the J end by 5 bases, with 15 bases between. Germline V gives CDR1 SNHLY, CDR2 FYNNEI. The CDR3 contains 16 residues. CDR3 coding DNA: TGTGCCAGCAGTGAAAAGGGATTTTTTGGAACCGGGGAGCTGTTTTTT. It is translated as CASSEKGFFGTGELFF.

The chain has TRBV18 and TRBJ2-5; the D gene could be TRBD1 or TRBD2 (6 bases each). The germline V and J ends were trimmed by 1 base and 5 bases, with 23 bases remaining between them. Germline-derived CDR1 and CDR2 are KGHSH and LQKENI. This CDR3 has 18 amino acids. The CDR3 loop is CASSPQIIVGGEGETQYF. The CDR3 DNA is TGTGCCAGCTCACCACAGATTATTGTCGGGGGCGAAGGGGAGACCCAGTACTTC.

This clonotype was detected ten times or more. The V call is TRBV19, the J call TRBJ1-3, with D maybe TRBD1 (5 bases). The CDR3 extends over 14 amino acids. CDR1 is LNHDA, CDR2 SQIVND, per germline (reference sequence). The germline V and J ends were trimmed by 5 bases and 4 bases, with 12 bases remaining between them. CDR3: CASSPTVQGNTIYF. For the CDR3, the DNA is TGTGCCAGTAGTCCGACAGTACAAGGAAACACCATATATTTT. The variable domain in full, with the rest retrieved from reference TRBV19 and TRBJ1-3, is DGGITQSPKYLFRKEGQNVTLSCEQNLNHDAMYWYRQDPGQGLRLIYYSQIVNDFQKGDIAEGYSVSREKKESFPLTVTSAQKNPTAFYLCASSPTVQGNTIYFGEGSWLTVV.

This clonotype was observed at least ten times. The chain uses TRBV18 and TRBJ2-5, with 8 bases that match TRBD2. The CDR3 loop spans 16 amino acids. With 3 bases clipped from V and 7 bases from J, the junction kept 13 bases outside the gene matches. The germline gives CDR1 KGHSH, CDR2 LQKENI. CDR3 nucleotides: TGTGCCAGCTCACCCATGACTAGCGTCCCTCGTCCGACCCAGTACTTC. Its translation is CASSPMTSVPRPTQYF.

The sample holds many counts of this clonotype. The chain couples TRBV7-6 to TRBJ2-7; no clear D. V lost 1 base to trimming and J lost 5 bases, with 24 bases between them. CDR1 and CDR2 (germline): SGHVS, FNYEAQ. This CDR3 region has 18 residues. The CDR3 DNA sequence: TGTGCCAGCAGCTTAGTGGGTGCTGTTCCCCCCGGTGGGAACGAGCAGTACTTC. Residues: CASSLVGAVPPGGNEQYF. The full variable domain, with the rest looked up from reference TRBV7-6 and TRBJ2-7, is GAGVSQSPRYKVTKRGQDVALRCDPISGHVSLYWYRQALGQGPEFLTYFNYEAQQDKSGLPNDRFSAERPEGSISTLTIQRTEQRDSAMYRCASSLVGAVPPGGNEQYFGPGTRLTVT.

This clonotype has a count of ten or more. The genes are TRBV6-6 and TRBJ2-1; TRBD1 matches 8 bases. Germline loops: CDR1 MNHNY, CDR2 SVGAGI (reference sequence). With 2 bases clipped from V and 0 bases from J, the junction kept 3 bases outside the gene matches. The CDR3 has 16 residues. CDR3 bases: TGTGCCAGCAGTTACACCGGGACAGGCTCCTACAATGAGCAGTTCTTC. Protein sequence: CASSYTGTGSYNEQFF.

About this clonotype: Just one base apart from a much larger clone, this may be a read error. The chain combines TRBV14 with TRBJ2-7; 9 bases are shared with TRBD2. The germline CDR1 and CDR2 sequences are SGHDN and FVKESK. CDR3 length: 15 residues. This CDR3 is CASSPGTSYSYKQYF. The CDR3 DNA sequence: TGTGCCAGCAGCCCCGGGACTAGCTATTCCTACAAGCAGTACTTC.

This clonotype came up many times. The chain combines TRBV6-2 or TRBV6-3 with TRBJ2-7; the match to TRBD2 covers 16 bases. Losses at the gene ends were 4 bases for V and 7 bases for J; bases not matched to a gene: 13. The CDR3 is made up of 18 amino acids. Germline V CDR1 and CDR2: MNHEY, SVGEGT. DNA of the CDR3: TGTGCCAGCAGTTCCAATTCCGGGACTAGCGGGAGGGCCGGGGAGCAGTACTTC. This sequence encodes CASSSNSGTSGRAGEQYF.

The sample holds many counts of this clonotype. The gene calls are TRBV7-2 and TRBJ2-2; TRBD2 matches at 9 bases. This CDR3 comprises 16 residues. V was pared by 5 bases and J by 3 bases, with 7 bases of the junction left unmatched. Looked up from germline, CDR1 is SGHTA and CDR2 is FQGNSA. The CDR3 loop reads CASSGAGGSHTGELFF. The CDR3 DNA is TGTGCCAGCAGCGGGGCGGGAGGGTCTCACACCGGGGAGCTGTTTTTT.

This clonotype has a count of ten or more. The CDR3, as DNA: TGTGCCAGCTTGACGGGGACAGCGATGAACACTGAAGCTTTCTTT. This translates into CASLTGTAMNTEAFF. The rearrangement uses TRBV2 and TRBJ1-1; 7 bases are a match to TRBD1. The CDR3 loop spans 15 amino acids. CDR1 is SNHLY and CDR2 is FYNNEI in the germline V gene. J gave up 0 bases and V 8 bases, and 9 bases lay outside the gene matches.

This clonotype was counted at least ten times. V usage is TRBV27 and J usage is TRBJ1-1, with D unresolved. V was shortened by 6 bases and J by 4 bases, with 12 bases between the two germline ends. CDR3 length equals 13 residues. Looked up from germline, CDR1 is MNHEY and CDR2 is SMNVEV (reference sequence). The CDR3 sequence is CASRISAGTEAFF. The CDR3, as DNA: TGTGCCAGCAGAATCTCGGCGGGCACTGAAGCTTTCTTT.

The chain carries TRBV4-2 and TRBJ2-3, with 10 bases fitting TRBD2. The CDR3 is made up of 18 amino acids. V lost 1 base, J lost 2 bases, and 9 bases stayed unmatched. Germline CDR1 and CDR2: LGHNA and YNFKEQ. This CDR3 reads CASSQADIAGGYTDTQYF. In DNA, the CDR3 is TGTGCCAGCAGCCAAGCGGACATAGCGGGAGGTTACACAGATACGCAGTATTTT.

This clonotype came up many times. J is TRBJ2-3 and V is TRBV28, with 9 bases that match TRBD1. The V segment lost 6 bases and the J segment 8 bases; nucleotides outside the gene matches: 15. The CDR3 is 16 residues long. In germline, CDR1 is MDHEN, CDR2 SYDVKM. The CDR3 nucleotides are TGTGCCAGCAGCTCCCCCGGGACAGGGTTTTTTGGTACGCAGTATTTT. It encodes CASSSPGTGFFGTQYF.

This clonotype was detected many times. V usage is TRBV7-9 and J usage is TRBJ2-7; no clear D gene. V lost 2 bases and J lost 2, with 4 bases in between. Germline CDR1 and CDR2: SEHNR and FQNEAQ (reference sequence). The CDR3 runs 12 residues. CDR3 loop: CASSLPAYEQYF. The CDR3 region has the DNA TGTGCCAGCAGCTTACCAGCCTACGAGCAGTACTTC. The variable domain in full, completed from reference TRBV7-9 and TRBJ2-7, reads DTGVSQNPRHKITKRGQNVTFRCDPISEHNRLYWYRQTLGQGPEFLTYFQNEAQLEKSRLLSDRFSAERPKGSFSTLEIQRTEQGDSAMYLCASSLPAYEQYFGPGTRLTVT.

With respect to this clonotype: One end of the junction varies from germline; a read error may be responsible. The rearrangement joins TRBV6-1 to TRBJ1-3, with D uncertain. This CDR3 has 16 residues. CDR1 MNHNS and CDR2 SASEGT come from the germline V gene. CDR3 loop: CASSEAVGPSGNTIYF. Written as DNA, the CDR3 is TGCGCCAGCAGTGAGGCGGTAGGGCCCTCTGGAAACACCATATATTTT.

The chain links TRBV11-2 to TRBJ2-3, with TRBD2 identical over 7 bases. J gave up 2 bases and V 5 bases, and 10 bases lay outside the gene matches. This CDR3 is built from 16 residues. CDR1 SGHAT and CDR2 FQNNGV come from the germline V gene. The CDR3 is CASSPALSGFTDTQYF. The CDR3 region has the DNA TGTGCCAGCAGCCCTGCCCTTAGCGGGTTCACAGATACGCAGTATTTT.

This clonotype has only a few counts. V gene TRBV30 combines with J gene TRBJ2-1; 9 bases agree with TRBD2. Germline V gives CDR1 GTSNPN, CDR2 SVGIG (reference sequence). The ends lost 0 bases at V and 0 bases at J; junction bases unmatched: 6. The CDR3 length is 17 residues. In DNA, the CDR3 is TGTGCCTGGAGTGTAGAAAGCGGGAGGAGCTCCTACAATGAGCAGTTCTTC. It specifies CAWSVESGRSSYNEQFF.

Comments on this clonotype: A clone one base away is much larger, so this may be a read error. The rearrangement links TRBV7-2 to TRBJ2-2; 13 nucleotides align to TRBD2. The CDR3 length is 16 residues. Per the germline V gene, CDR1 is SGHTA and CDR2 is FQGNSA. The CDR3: CASSLELAGGTGKLFF. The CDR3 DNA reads TGTGCCAGCAGCTTAGAACTAGCGGGAGGGACCGGGAAGCTGTTTTTT.

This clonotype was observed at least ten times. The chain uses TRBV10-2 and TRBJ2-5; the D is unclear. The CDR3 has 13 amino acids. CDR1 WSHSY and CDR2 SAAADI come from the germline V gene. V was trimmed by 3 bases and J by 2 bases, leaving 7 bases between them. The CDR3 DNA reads TGCGCCAGCAGTGAAGGCCCGCAAGAGACCCAGTACTTC. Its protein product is CASSEGPQETQYF.

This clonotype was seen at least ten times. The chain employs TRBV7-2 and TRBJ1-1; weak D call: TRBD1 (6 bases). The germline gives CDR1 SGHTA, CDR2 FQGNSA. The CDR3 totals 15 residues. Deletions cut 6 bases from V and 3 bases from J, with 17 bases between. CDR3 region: CASSFERAGDTEAFF. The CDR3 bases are TGTGCCAGCAGTTTCGAGAGGGCAGGGGACACTGAAGCTTTCTTT.

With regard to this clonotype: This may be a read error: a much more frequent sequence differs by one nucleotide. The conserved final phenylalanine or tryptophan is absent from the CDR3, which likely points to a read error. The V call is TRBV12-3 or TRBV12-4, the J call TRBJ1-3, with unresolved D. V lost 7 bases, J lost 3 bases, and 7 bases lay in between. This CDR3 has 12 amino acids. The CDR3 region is CASTLGGNTIYL. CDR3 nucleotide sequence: TGTGCCAGCACCCTGGGTGGAAACACCATATATCTT.

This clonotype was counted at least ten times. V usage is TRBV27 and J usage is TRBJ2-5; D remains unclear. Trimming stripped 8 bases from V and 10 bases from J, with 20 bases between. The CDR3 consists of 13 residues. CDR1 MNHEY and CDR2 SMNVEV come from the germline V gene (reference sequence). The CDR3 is CASSEIRATNQYF. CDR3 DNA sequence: TGTGCCAGCTCGGAAATCCGGGCGACAAACCAGTACTTC.

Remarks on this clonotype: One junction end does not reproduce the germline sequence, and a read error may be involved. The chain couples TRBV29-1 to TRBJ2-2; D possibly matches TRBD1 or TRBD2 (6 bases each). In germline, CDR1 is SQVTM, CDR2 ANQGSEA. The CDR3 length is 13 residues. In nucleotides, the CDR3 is TGCAGCGTTGAAACGACAGGTCCACGGGAGATGTTTTTT. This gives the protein CSVETTGPREMFF.

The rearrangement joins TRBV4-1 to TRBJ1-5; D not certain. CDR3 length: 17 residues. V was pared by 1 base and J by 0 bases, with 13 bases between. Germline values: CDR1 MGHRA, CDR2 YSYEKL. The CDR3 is CASSQGDPMYSNQPQHF. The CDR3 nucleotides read TGCGCCAGCAGCCAAGGCGACCCGATGTATAGCAATCAGCCCCAGCATTTT.

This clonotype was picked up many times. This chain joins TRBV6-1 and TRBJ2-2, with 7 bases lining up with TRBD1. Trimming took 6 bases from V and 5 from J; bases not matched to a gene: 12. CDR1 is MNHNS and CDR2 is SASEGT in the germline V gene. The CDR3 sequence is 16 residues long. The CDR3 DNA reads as TGTGCCAGCAGCCAAAGAGGGACAGACGTGACCGGGGAGCTGTTTTTT. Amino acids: CASSQRGTDVTGELFF.